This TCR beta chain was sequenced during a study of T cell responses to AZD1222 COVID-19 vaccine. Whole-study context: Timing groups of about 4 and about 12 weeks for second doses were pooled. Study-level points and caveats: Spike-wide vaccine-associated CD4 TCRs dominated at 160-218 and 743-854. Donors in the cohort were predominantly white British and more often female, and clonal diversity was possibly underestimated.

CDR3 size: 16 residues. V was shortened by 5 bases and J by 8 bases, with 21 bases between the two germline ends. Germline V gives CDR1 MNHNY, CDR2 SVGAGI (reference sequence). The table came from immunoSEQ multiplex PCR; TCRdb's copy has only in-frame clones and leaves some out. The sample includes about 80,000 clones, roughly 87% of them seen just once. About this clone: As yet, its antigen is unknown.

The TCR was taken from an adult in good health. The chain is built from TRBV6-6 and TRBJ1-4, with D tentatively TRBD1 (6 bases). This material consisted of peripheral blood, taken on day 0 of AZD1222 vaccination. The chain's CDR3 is CASSTIPGHYNEKLFF. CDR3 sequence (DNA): TGTGCCAGCAGTACTATTCCGGGACACTATAACGAAAAACTGTTTTTT.